This entry is about one T cell receptor (beta chain). Its antigen is currently unknown. These data belong to a study of cytomegalovirus exposure and HLA in healthy donors. Study overall: Per a later analysis, the 666 first-cohort and 95 to 150 validation repertoires shared one platform.

TCRdb keeps only in-frame clones here, not all; method: immunoSEQ multiplex PCR. This table has about 170,000 clones, nearly 90% appearing once. General study results and limits: In vitro testing confirmed a few CMV-associated chains as specific for CMV antigens. In a later analysis, first-cohort TCR clusters were found to tend to co-occur in the 120 or so validation repertoires.

The sequence was obtained from a man aged 18 to 29 in good health and CMV-seropositive. The specimen was PBMCs.

CDR3 nucleotides: TGTGCTAGTGGTTTGGGGTCAGGGACAGATACGCAGTATTTT. This translates into CASGLGSGTDTQYF. This rearrangement joins TRBV12-5 to TRBJ2-3, with D possibly TRBD1 on 5 matching bases. Trimming shortened V by 1 base and J by 3 bases, and 8 bases separated the two germline ends. The length of the CDR3 is 14 residues. Germline assignment: CDR1 LGHNT and CDR2 FRNRAP.